Listed below are T cell receptor beta chains from one sample, sequenced in a study of tumor and adjacent non-tumor tissue in lung cancer. TCRdb passed the multiplex PCR reads through MiXCR, listing each CDR3 protein once. The data show 90,000 to 100,000 distinct CDR3 sequences, 75% to 90% seen once. What was sequenced was distant non-tumor lung tissue. Source of these receptors: a man in his fifties or sixties with small cell lung cancer. Both conserved end residues are part of each CDR3. The D gene is left open where the match is weak. Clone size is stated in some rows and not others, as once, few, many or a class when expanded.

J gene: TRBJ2-3; V gene: TRBV12-3/TRBV12-4; D gene: .; clone size: .; CDR3 protein: CASDEYTQCF; CDR3 DNA: TGTGCCAGCGATGAATATACGCAGTGTTTT
J gene: TRBJ2-7; V gene: TRBV4-1; D gene: .; clone size: .; CDR3 protein: CAKSFDRLYEQYF; CDR3 DNA: TGCGCCAAGAGTTTCGACAGACTCTACGAGCAGTATTTC
J gene: TRBJ2-1; V gene: TRBV29-1; D gene: TRBD2; clone size: .; CDR3 protein: CSAGLPGVGSYHEQFF; CDR3 DNA: TGCAGCGCGGGACTACCGGGAGTTGGATCCTACCATGAGCAGTTCTTC
J gene: TRBJ1-4; V gene: TRBV20-1; D gene: .; clone size: .; CDR3 protein: CSTPQRSGGNEKLFF; CDR3 DNA: TGCAGTACCCCTCAGAGGTCCGGGGGTAATGAAAAACTGTTTTTT
J gene: TRBJ2-2; V gene: TRBV11-2; D gene: TRBD1; clone size: .; CDR3 protein: CASSDSGQGITGEPFF; CDR3 DNA: TGTGCCAGCAGTGACTCGGGACAGGGAATTACCGGGGAGCCGTTTTTT
J gene: TRBJ2-5; V gene: TRBV5-8; D gene: .; clone size: .; CDR3 protein: CASSPTRRETQYF; CDR3 DNA: TGTGCCAGCAGCCCAACAAGGAGAGAGACCCAGTACTTC
J gene: TRBJ2-4; V gene: TRBV5-6; D gene: .; clone size: .; CDR3 protein: CASSTLGSAKNIQYF; CDR3 DNA: TGTGCCAGCAGCACCCTGGGGTCTGCCAAAAACATTCAATACTTC
J gene: TRBJ2-1; V gene: TRBV5-4; D gene: .; clone size: .; CDR3 protein: CASSLDQATQYYNKHFF; CDR3 DNA: TGTGCCAGCAGCTTGGATCAGGCGACCCAGTACTACAATAAGCATTTCTTC
J gene: TRBJ1-1; V gene: TRBV12-3/TRBV12-4; D gene: .; clone size: .; CDR3 protein: CASSFVCVGTEAFF; CDR3 DNA: TGTGCCAGCAGTTTCGTATGTGTAGGCACTGAAGCCTTCTTT
J gene: TRBJ1-1; V gene: TRBV11-3; D gene: .; clone size: .; CDR3 protein: CASSCTGESTEAFF; CDR3 DNA: TGTGCCAGCAGCTGTACCGGGGAGAGCACTGAAGCTTTCTTT
J gene: TRBJ1-1; V gene: TRBV4-1; D gene: .; clone size: .; CDR3 protein: CASSQSVPRQINEAFF; CDR3 DNA: TGCGCCAGCAGCCAATCAGTGCCTAGGCAGATAAATGAAGCTTTCTTT
J gene: TRBJ2-1; V gene: TRBV6-5; D gene: .; clone size: .; CDR3 protein: CASSYYGGVGNDQFF; CDR3 DNA: TGTGCCAGCAGTTACTATGGCGGAGTGGGTAATGATCAGTTCTTT
J gene: TRBJ1-1; V gene: TRBV7-9; D gene: .; clone size: once; CDR3 protein: CASGESTEAFF; CDR3 DNA: TGTGCCAGCGGGGAGTCCACTGAAGCTTTCTTT
J gene: TRBJ1-2; V gene: TRBV29-1; D gene: .; clone size: .; CDR3 protein: CGVAGVEYGYTF; CDR3 DNA: TGCGGCGTCGCAGGGGTAGAGTATGGATACACCTTC
J gene: TRBJ1-3; V gene: TRBV12-3/TRBV12-4; D gene: .; clone size: once; CDR3 protein: CASSLIQGKEYTLYF; CDR3 DNA: TGTGCCAGCAGTTTAATTCAGGGTAAAGAATACACATTATATTTT
J gene: TRBJ2-3; V gene: TRBV9; D gene: .; clone size: once; CDR3 protein: CASSVSGPNTQYF; CDR3 DNA: TGTGCCAGCAGCGTCAGCGGTCCTAATACGCAGTATTTT
J gene: TRBJ2-4; V gene: TRBV12-3/TRBV12-4; D gene: .; clone size: .; CDR3 protein: CASTTDTGVTKNIQYF; CDR3 DNA: TGTGCCAGCACCACAGACACGGGGGTAACCAAAAACATTCAGTACTTC
J gene: TRBJ2-7; V gene: TRBV11-1; D gene: .; clone size: .; CDR3 protein: CVSSVTGTGFYEQYF; CDR3 DNA: TGTGTCAGCAGCGTCACCGGGACGGGGTTTTACGAGCAGTATTTC
J gene: TRBJ2-2; V gene: TRBV29-1; D gene: .; clone size: .; CDR3 protein: CSVRGVPGELFF; CDR3 DNA: TGCAGTGTTAGGGGGGTTCCCGGGGAGCTGTTTTTT
J gene: TRBJ2-1; V gene: TRBV11-2; D gene: .; clone size: .; CDR3 protein: CTSSLVWDTEQFF; CDR3 DNA: TGTACCAGCAGCTTAGTGTGGGACACTGAGCAGTTCTTC
J gene: TRBJ1-5; V gene: TRBV12-1; D gene: .; clone size: .; CDR3 protein: CASSFAQTGYRLTDTQHF; CDR3 DNA: TGTGCCAGCAGCTTTGCCCAAACAGGGTATCGTCTCACAGATACGCAGCATTTT
J gene: TRBJ2-2; V gene: TRBV6-6; D gene: .; clone size: .; CDR3 protein: CASSSSEGPANTGEQFF; CDR3 DNA: TGTGCCAGCAGTTCCTCGGAGGGTCCCGCGAACACCGGGGAGCAGTTTTTT